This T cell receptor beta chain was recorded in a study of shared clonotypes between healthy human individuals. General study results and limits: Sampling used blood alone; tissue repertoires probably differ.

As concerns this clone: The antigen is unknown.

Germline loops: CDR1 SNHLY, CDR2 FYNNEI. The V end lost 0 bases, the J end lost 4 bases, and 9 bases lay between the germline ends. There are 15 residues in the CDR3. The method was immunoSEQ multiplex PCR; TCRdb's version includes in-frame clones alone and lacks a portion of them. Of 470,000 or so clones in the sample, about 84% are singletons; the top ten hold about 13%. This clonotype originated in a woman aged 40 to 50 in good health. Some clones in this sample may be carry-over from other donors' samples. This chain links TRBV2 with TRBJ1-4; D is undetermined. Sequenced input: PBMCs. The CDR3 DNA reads TGTGCCAGCAGTGAAGCGCTTCTCAGTAATGAAAAACTGTTTTTT. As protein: CASSEALLSNEKLFF.